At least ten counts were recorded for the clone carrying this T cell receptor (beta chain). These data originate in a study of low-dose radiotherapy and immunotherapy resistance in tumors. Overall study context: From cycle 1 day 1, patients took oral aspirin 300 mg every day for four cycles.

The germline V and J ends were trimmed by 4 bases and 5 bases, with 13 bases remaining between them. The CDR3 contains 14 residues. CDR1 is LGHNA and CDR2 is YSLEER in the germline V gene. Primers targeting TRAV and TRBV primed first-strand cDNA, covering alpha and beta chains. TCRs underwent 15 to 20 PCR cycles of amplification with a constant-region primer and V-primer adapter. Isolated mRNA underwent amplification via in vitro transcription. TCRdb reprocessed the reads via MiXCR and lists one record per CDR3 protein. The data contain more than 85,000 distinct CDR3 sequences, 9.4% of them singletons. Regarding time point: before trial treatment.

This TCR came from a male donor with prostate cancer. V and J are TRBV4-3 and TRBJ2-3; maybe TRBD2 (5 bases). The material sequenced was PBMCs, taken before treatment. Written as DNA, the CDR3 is TGCGCCAGCAGCCCCTGGCTCGGGGTAGATACGCAGTATTTT. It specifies CASSPWLGVDTQYF.